A selection of T cell receptor beta chains follows, all from one sample in a study of tumor-infiltrating lymphocytes in localized non-small cell lung cancer. Sequenced by immunoSEQ multiplex PCR; TCRdb stores in-frame clones only, minus some. The top ten clones hold more than 8% of a sample with about 12,000 clones, approximately 84% of them seen once. Specimen: lung tumor tissue. Receptor source: a human donor with non-small cell lung cancer. Both conserved end residues are part of each CDR3. A D gene is named only where the DNA matches it firmly. Size values are once, few and many counts, or a class for expanded clones, and some rows have none.

CDR3aa: CASSPQGATGTSYTF; CDR3nt: TGTGCCAGCTCACCACAGGGGGCAACAGGGACTAGCTACACCTTC; j_gene: TRBJ1-2; d_gene: TRBD1; v_gene: TRBV18; abundance: NA
CDR3aa: CASEEHGSRTGELFF; CDR3nt: TGCGCCAGCGAAGAACATGGTAGCCGGACCGGGGAGCTGTTTTTT; j_gene: TRBJ2-2; d_gene: NA; v_gene: TRBV5-1; abundance: NA
CDR3aa: CASSSRAVNPSNEQFF; CDR3nt: TGTGCCAGCAGCTCCAGGGCCGTCAATCCCTCCAATGAGCAGTTCTTC; j_gene: TRBJ2-1; d_gene: NA; v_gene: TRBV7-6; abundance: few
CDR3aa: CASSQIGTGRTYEQYF; CDR3nt: TGCGCCAGCAGCCAGATCGGGACAGGGCGTACCTACGAGCAGTACTTC; j_gene: TRBJ2-7; d_gene: TRBD1; v_gene: TRBV4-1; abundance: NA
CDR3aa: CASSNRGLSTGELFF; CDR3nt: TGCGCCAGCTCTAACAGGGGATTGAGCACCGGGGAGCTGTTTTTT; j_gene: TRBJ2-2; d_gene: TRBD1; v_gene: TRBV5-1; abundance: NA
CDR3aa: CAVKGSALIF; CDR3nt: TGTGCCGTCAAGGGGTCCGCGTTGATCTTC; j_gene: TRBJ2-1; d_gene: NA; v_gene: TRBV6-5; abundance: NA
CDR3aa: CASRRTSGVPQYF; CDR3nt: TGTGCCAGCAGGCGGACTAGCGGAGTACCCCAGTACTTC; j_gene: TRBJ2-4; d_gene: TRBD2; v_gene: TRBV6-6; abundance: NA
CDR3aa: CASSRQGLQYEQFF; CDR3nt: TGTGCCAGCAGCCGACAGGGTCTACAATATGAGCAGTTCTTC; j_gene: TRBJ2-1; d_gene: TRBD1; v_gene: TRBV28; abundance: NA
CDR3aa: CASSLNGDGTEAFF; CDR3nt: TGTGCCAGCAGCTTAAACGGGGATGGCACTGAAGCTTTCTTT; j_gene: TRBJ1-1; d_gene: NA; v_gene: TRBV11-1; abundance: NA
CDR3aa: CASSSLRTPRGRGLYGYTF; CDR3nt: TGTGCCAGCAGTTCCCTTAGGACCCCCCGGGGCAGGGGATTATATGGCTACACCTTC; j_gene: TRBJ1-2; d_gene: NA; v_gene: TRBV28; abundance: NA
CDR3aa: CASSITGMNTEAFF; CDR3nt: TGTGCCAGCTCTATAACTGGGATGAACACTGAAGCTTTCTTT; j_gene: TRBJ1-1; d_gene: NA; v_gene: TRBV27; abundance: NA
CDR3aa: CATFTGGARGYTF; CDR3nt: TGTGCCACTTTTACCGGGGGGGCGCGAGGCTACACCTTC; j_gene: TRBJ1-2; d_gene: NA; v_gene: TRBV6-1; abundance: NA
CDR3aa: CASSYRAGANVLTF; CDR3nt: TGTGCCAGCAGCTACAGGGCTGGGGCCAACGTCCTGACTTTC; j_gene: TRBJ2-6; d_gene: NA; v_gene: TRBV13; abundance: NA
CDR3aa: CASSLAGTGGIYGYTF; CDR3nt: TGTGCCAGCAGTTTGGCTGGGACAGGGGGCATCTATGGCTACACCTTC; j_gene: TRBJ1-2; d_gene: TRBD1; v_gene: TRBV28; abundance: NA
CDR3aa: CASSFLGGSPYEQYF; CDR3nt: TGTGCCAGCAGTTTTTTGGGAGGGTCCCCCTACGAGCAGTACTTC; j_gene: TRBJ2-7; d_gene: TRBD2; v_gene: TRBV28; abundance: NA
CDR3aa: CASSFDDRDYGYTF; CDR3nt: TGTGCCAGCAGCTTCGATGACAGGGACTATGGCTACACCTTC; j_gene: TRBJ1-2; d_gene: TRBD1; v_gene: TRBV7-9; abundance: NA
CDR3aa: CASSLGPTGGPAQYF; CDR3nt: TGTGCCAGCAGCTTAGGTCCCACAGGGGGCCCCGCGCAGTACTTC; j_gene: TRBJ2-7; d_gene: TRBD1; v_gene: TRBV7-2; abundance: NA
CDR3aa: CASSLVSSGSRNEQFF; CDR3nt: TGTGCCAGCAGCTTAGTATCAAGCGGGAGTCGAAATGAGCAGTTCTTC; j_gene: TRBJ2-1; d_gene: TRBD2; v_gene: TRBV7-2; abundance: NA
CDR3aa: CASSEWGFGTEAFF; CDR3nt: TGTGCCAGCAGTGAATGGGGTTTCGGCACTGAAGCTTTCTTT; j_gene: TRBJ1-1; d_gene: NA; v_gene: TRBV25-1; abundance: NA
CDR3aa: CASSLAGTSGQETQYF; CDR3nt: TGCGCCAGCAGCTTGGCCGGGACTAGCGGCCAAGAGACCCAGTACTTC; j_gene: TRBJ2-5; d_gene: TRBD2; v_gene: TRBV5-1; abundance: NA
CDR3aa: CASSQVLAASTDTQYF; CDR3nt: TGCGCCAGCAGCCAGGTACTAGCGGCCAGCACAGATACGCAGTATTTT; j_gene: TRBJ2-3; d_gene: TRBD2; v_gene: TRBV4-1; abundance: NA
CDR3aa: CASSQERGVRGQGSSSTEAFF; CDR3nt: TGCGCCAGCAGCCAAGAAAGAGGTGTTAGGGGACAGGGGTCATCAAGTACTGAAGCTTTCTTT; j_gene: TRBJ1-1; d_gene: TRBD1; v_gene: TRBV4-1; abundance: NA
CDR3aa: CASSSHGRAGRTDTQYF; CDR3nt: TGTGCCAGCAGTTCACACGGGAGGGCCGGGCGCACAGATACGCAGTATTTT; j_gene: TRBJ2-3; d_gene: TRBD2; v_gene: TRBV27; abundance: NA
CDR3aa: CSVVLSVTGGLIEQYF; CDR3nt: TGCAGCGTTGTTTTGTCCGTGACAGGGGGTTTAATCGAGCAGTACTTC; j_gene: TRBJ2-7; d_gene: TRBD1; v_gene: TRBV29-1; abundance: few
CDR3aa: CASGLTSYNEQFF; CDR3nt: TGTGCCAGCGGACTAACCTCCTACAATGAGCAGTTCTTC; j_gene: TRBJ2-1; d_gene: NA; v_gene: TRBV6-1; abundance: NA
CDR3aa: CAWRVQYNEQFF; CDR3nt: TGTGCCTGGAGGGTACAGTACAATGAGCAGTTCTTC; j_gene: TRBJ2-1; d_gene: NA; v_gene: TRBV30; abundance: NA
CDR3aa: CASRSLGTSGITGELFF; CDR3nt: TGTGCCAGTAGATCGCTCGGGACTAGCGGTATCACCGGGGAGCTGTTTTTT; j_gene: TRBJ2-2; d_gene: TRBD2; v_gene: TRBV19; abundance: NA
CDR3aa: CASSLTPGGYEQYF; CDR3nt: TGTGCCAGCAGTTTAACCCCAGGGGGCTACGAGCAGTACTTC; j_gene: TRBJ2-7; d_gene: TRBD1; v_gene: TRBV28; abundance: few
CDR3aa: CASSTNFITTEKLFF; CDR3nt: TGTGCCAGCAGCACTAACTTCATTACGACCGAAAAACTGTTTTTT; j_gene: TRBJ1-4; d_gene: NA; v_gene: TRBV5-6; abundance: NA
CDR3aa: CASIHSDNYGYTF; CDR3nt: TGTGCCAGCATTCACTCCGATAACTATGGCTACACCTTC; j_gene: TRBJ1-2; d_gene: NA; v_gene: TRBV28; abundance: NA
CDR3aa: CARYRSEGTNYGYTF; CDR3nt: TGTGCCCGCTACCGTAGTGAGGGAACTAACTATGGCTACACCTTC; j_gene: TRBJ1-2; d_gene: NA; v_gene: TRBV9; abundance: NA
CDR3aa: CASSLGRDQTGETQYF; CDR3nt: TGCGCCAGCAGTTTGGGCCGGGACCAAACGGGGGAGACCCAGTACTTC; j_gene: TRBJ2-5; d_gene: NA; v_gene: TRBV5-1; abundance: NA
CDR3aa: CASSELAGSYNEQFF; CDR3nt: TGTGCCAGCAGTGAACTAGCGGGATCCTACAATGAGCAGTTCTTC; j_gene: TRBJ2-1; d_gene: TRBD2; v_gene: TRBV6-1; abundance: NA
CDR3aa: CASSPGLAGPMTDTQYF; CDR3nt: TGTGCCAGCAGCCCTGGACTAGCGGGACCAATGACAGATACGCAGTATTTT; j_gene: TRBJ2-3; d_gene: TRBD2; v_gene: TRBV7-8; abundance: NA
CDR3aa: CAWSGVTGYFGANVLTF; CDR3nt: TGTGCCTGGAGTGGGGTAACAGGCTACTTTGGGGCCAACGTCCTGACTTTC; j_gene: TRBJ2-6; d_gene: NA; v_gene: TRBV30; abundance: few
CDR3aa: CATSRGQDKAFF; CDR3nt: TGTGCCACCAGCAGAGGGCAGGATAAAGCTTTCTTT; j_gene: TRBJ1-1; d_gene: NA; v_gene: TRBV15; abundance: NA
CDR3aa: CASSPRTWETEAFF; CDR3nt: TGTGCCAGCAGTCCCCGGACCTGGGAGACTGAAGCTTTCTTT; j_gene: TRBJ1-1; d_gene: NA; v_gene: TRBV28; abundance: NA
CDR3aa: CASSSGQGATNEKLFF; CDR3nt: TGTGCCAGCTCATCGGGACAGGGGGCAACTAATGAAAAACTGTTTTTT; j_gene: TRBJ1-4; d_gene: TRBD1; v_gene: TRBV18; abundance: NA
CDR3aa: CASELAAEQFF; CDR3nt: TGTGCCAGCGAATTAGCAGCTGAGCAGTTCTTC; j_gene: TRBJ2-1; d_gene: NA; v_gene: TRBV7-2; abundance: once
CDR3aa: CAWSWRRGANVLTF; CDR3nt: TGTGCCTGGAGTTGGCGGAGGGGGGCCAACGTCCTGACTTTC; j_gene: TRBJ2-6; d_gene: NA; v_gene: TRBV30; abundance: NA
CDR3aa: CASSLAGYNEQFF; CDR3nt: TGTGCCAGCAGCTTAGCGGGGTACAATGAGCAGTTCTTC; j_gene: TRBJ2-1; d_gene: NA; v_gene: TRBV13; abundance: NA
CDR3aa: CASRRTTSSYEQYF; CDR3nt: TGTGCCAGTCGGAGGACAACTAGTTCCTACGAGCAGTACTTC; j_gene: TRBJ2-7; d_gene: NA; v_gene: TRBV6-5; abundance: NA
CDR3aa: CASKGATEAFF; CDR3nt: TGTGCCAGCAAGGGGGCCACTGAAGCTTTCTTT; j_gene: TRBJ1-1; d_gene: TRBD1; v_gene: TRBV11-2; abundance: once
CDR3aa: CASSLATGVYEQYF; CDR3nt: TGTGCCAGCAGCTTAGCAACAGGGGTCTACGAGCAGTACTTC; j_gene: TRBJ2-7; d_gene: TRBD1; v_gene: TRBV7-2; abundance: few
CDR3aa: CASSLALGAFNEQFF; CDR3nt: TGTGCCAGCAGCTTAGCGCTAGGGGCGTTCAATGAGCAGTTCTTC; j_gene: TRBJ2-1; d_gene: NA; v_gene: TRBV7-8; abundance: NA
CDR3aa: CSVDSGEGGANVLTF; CDR3nt: TGCAGCGTTGACTCAGGGGAAGGTGGGGCCAACGTCCTGACTTTC; j_gene: TRBJ2-6; d_gene: NA; v_gene: TRBV29-1; abundance: once
CDR3aa: CASSEQGANTIYF; CDR3nt: TGTGCCAGCAGTGAGCAGGGGGCAAACACCATATATTTT; j_gene: TRBJ1-3; d_gene: TRBD1; v_gene: TRBV6-1; abundance: once
CDR3aa: CASSAARGSEAFF; CDR3nt: TGTGCCAGCAGTGCGGCGAGGGGTTCTGAAGCTTTCTTT; j_gene: TRBJ1-1; d_gene: NA; v_gene: TRBV6-1; abundance: NA
CDR3aa: CASGKTSGNEQFF; CDR3nt: TGTGCCAGCGGGAAGACTAGCGGTAATGAGCAGTTCTTC; j_gene: TRBJ2-1; d_gene: TRBD2; v_gene: TRBV6-1; abundance: NA